This is a list of T cell receptor beta chains from one sample in a study of T cell clones after liver transplantation. Measured with immunoSEQ multiplex PCR; TCRdb has only the in-frame clones, and not every one. The data contain 45,000 to 60,000 clones, around three quarters of them seen just once; the ten biggest clones take up roughly 2.8%. The sample was CD4+ T cells from blood, taken at the approximately 16-month timepoint. The receptor source for this set is a human patient who received a liver transplant. A subset of T cells may come from the graft donor. CDR3s include the opening cysteine and the closing phenylalanine or tryptophan.

j_call v_call cdr3_aa
TRBJ1-5 TRBV19 CASSIDRAGNNQPQHF
TRBJ1-3 TRBV28 CASSSIGFSGNTIYF
TRBJ2-5 TRBV7-8 CASSLMPQIQETQYF
TRBJ2-5 TRBV19 CASSFGLAETQYF
TRBJ1-6 TRBV28 CASSLSGGQRPLHF
TRBJ2-1 TRBV5-1 CASSPVGIGLINEQFF
TRBJ2-1 TRBV5-4 CASSSAGGDSYNEQFF
TRBJ2-5 TRBV2 CASSVAGGIETQYF
TRBJ2-4 TRBV5-6 CASCRGTGGSIQYF
TRBJ1-1 TRBV6-6 CASSYARQGTEAFF
TRBJ1-5 TRBV27 CASSSGQGGGQPQHF
TRBJ1-2 TRBV11-3 CASSRTTDRGRGNYGYTF
TRBJ1-3 TRBV30 CAWSPLSRSGNTIYF
TRBJ1-4 TRBV5-1 CASSLAQGNEKLFF
TRBJ2-1 TRBV5-1 CASSLDFAGEQFF
TRBJ1-2 TRBV6-5 CASSYRRSGYGYTF
TRBJ2-7 TRBV6-1 CASTLQGKNYEQYF